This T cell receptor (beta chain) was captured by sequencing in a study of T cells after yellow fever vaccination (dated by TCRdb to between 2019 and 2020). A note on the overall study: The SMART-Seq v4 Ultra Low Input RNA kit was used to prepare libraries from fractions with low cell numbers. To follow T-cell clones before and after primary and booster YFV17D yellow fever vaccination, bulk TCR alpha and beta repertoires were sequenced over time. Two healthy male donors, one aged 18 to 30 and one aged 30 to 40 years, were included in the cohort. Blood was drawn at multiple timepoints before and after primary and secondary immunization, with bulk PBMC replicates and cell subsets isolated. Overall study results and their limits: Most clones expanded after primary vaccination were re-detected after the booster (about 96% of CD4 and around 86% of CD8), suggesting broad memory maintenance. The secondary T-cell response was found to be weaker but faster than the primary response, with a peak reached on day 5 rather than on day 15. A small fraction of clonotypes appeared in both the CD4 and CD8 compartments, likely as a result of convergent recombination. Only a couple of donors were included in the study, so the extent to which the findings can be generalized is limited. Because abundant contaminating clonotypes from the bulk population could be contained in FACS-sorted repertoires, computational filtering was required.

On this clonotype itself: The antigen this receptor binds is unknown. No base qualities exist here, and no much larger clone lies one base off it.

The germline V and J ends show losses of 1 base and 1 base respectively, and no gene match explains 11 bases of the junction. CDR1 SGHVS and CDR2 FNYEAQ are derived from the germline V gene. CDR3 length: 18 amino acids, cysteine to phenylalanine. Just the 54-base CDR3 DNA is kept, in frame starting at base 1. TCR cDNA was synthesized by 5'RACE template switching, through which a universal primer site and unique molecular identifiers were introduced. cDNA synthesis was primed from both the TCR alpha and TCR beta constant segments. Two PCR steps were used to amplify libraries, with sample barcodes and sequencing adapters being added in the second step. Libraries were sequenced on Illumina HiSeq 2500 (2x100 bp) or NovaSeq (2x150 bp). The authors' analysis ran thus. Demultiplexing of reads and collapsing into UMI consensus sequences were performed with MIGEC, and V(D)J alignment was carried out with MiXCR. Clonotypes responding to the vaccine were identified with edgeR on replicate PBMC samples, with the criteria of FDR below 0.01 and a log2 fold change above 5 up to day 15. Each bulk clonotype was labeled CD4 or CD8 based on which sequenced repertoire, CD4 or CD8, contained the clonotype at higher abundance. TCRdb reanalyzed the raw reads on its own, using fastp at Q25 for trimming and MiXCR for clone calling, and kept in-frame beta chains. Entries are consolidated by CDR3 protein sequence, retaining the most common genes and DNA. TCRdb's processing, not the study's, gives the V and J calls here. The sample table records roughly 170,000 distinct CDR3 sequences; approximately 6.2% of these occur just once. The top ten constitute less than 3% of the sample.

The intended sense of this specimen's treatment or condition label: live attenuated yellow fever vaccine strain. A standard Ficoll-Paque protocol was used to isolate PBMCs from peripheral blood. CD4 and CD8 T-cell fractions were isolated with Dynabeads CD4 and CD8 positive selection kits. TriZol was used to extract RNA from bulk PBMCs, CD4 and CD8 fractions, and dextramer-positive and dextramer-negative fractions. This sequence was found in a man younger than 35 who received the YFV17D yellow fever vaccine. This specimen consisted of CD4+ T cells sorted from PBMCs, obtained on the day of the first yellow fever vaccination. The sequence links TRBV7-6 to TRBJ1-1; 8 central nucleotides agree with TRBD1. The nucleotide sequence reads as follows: TGTGCCAGCAGCTTAGTCGACAGGGGTGCGGAGGGGAACACTGAAGCTTTCTTT. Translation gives CASSLVDRGAEGNTEAFF.